This record concerns one T cell receptor beta chain sequence. What this receptor recognizes is not known. Base qualities were left out, and no much larger clone turns up one base away. The entry originates in a study of human T cells and chemical hapten exposure (dated by TCRdb to the early 2020s). At the level of the whole study: For sensitization, 2% DPC in acetone was applied to a 2 cm by 2 cm area of upper inner arm skin. Throughout the roughly 26-week study period, patients were also given weekly therapeutic DPC doses on the scalp. Patch tests used Finn chambers with 0.01% DPC on the upper back, scored after 6 days by International Contact Dermatitis Research Group standards. Most of the patients in the cohort were female, and the cohort covered alopecia areata with under or over 50% scalp involvement, alopecia totalis and alopecia universalis. Libraries were combined into a pool for sequencing, and differences in TCR yield between samples came mainly from small differences in library volumes within the pool. In alopecia patients, the study followed how the peripheral blood TCR repertoire changed in vivo over primary and secondary sensitization to diphenylcyclopropenone (DPC), a hapten. Blood samples were taken from patients before sensitization (week 0) and at 2, 6 and about 24 weeks after DPC sensitization. Roughly 30 alopecia patients gave blood for TCR sequencing at one to four time points (pre-sensitization, 2, 6 and 24 weeks).

What the study reported, not specific to this receptor: Because all patients had alopecia, a presumed autoimmune disease, the immune response of the patients might differ from that of healthy individuals. After repeated subsampling, changes were observed in the strength of the expansion versus patch-test correlation and in the threshold at which the correlation became significant. DPC sensitization did not change how many TCRs were above 1 in 1000 frequency, and no evidence was found of alterations in global repertoire structure. Patch test score correlated positively with the number of PT1 expanded TCRs, reaching significance at thresholds 8, 16 and 32 but not at 4. Significantly more large CDR3 similarity clusters were formed by expanded TCRs than by pre-sensitization or healthy control sets, consistent with antigen-driven responses.

CDR1 and CDR2, looked up from the germline V gene, are MDHEN and SYDVKM. The CDR3 sequence holds 16 residues, the cysteine and phenylalanine included. CDR3 DNA is the only sequence kept; it has 48 bases, read in frame from the first base. V is pruned by 6 bases and J by 3 bases, leaving 12 bases of the junction without a gene match. Receptors were amplified or captured by RACE. The data were produced on a NextSeq 500. Library preparation attached unique molecular identifiers to individual cDNA molecules for quantitative, reproducible TCR counting. Each blood RNA sample was used to sequence both TCR alpha and TCR beta chains. In the authors' own workflow: A median of about 100,000 TCRs per sample was observed, with a range of 23,224 to 690,600. V, J and CDR3 annotation of the TCR reads was carried out using the Decombinator software suite. To make PS versus PT1 abundance plots, every sample was subsampled to the same number of TCRs (28,000). Expanded TCRs were defined as absent before sensitization and observed at least eight times at the 2-week time point. Using fastp trimming at Q25 and MiXCR clonotype assembly, TCRdb reanalyzed the public sequencing data and kept in-frame beta chains. Rows are unified per CDR3 protein, each entry keeping the most common DNA and genes. The V and J calls were determined by TCRdb, not by the authors. Recorded for this sample are 300,000 to 400,000 distinct CDR3 sequences; around 7% of them occurred a single time. In total, the top ten clones hold around 8.4% of the sample.

Read against the paper, the sample's time point label means: patch test 1, 2 weeks after DPC sensitization. What the treatment or condition label conveys for this sample: therapeutic diphenylcyclopropenone sensitization with weekly scalp DPC. At every patch-test visit, the blood draw took place before the patch test was put on. Eligible patients were aged 18 to 70, diagnosed with alopecia, deemed suitable for DPC therapy, and excluded if pregnant. Total RNA was extracted from unfractionated whole blood that had been collected in Tempus Blood RNA tubes. This material consisted of whole blood, taken in connection with sensitization to the hapten diphenylcyclopropenone (DPC). The sequence was collected from a woman aged 18-35 years with alopecia areata. Some clones in this sample may be carry-over from other donors' samples. This receptor chain uses TRBV28 and TRBJ1-1; the central 8 bases match TRBD1. The CDR3 in this case is CASSYAKGQGYTEAFF. The DNA sequence follows: TGTGCCAGCAGCTACGCTAAAGGACAGGGATACACTGAAGCTTTCTTT.